These 16 T cell receptor beta chains share one sample of origin, sequenced in a study of T cell responses to AZD1222 COVID-19 vaccine. Produced via immunoSEQ multiplex PCR; TCRdb's table is partial and in-frame only. The sample carries just over 150,000 clones, around 85% recorded once. Sequencing used peripheral blood, obtained after recovery from COVID-19. The source is an adult who had recovered from COVID-19.

The chain has TRBV6-2 or TRBV6-3 and TRBJ1-2; 10 nucleotides agree with TRBD1. Germline V lookup: CDR1 MNHEY, CDR2 SVGEGT. The CDR3 loop spans 18 amino acids. With 3 bases clipped from V and 7 bases from J, the junction kept 17 bases outside the gene matches. The DNA for the CDR3 is TGTGCCAGCAGTTATCCATCGATTGACAGGGGGCGCCGGGTTGGCTACACCTTC. Protein product: CASSYPSIDRGRRVGYTF.

The chain is built from TRBV5-4 and TRBJ1-2; D is unclear. Trimming cost V 3 bases and J 8 bases, with 17 bases left between them. Germline CDR1 and CDR2: SGHNT and YYREEE (reference sequence). The CDR3 runs 14 residues. CDR3 residues: CASSYERTGGGYTF. DNA for the CDR3: TGTGCCAGCAGCTACGAACGGACTGGAGGAGGCTACACCTTC. Using reference TRBV5-4 and TRBJ1-2 for the parts outside the CDR3, the full variable domain is ETGVTQSPTHLIKTRGQQVTLRCSSQSGHNTVSWYQQALGQGPQFIFQYYREEENGRGNFPPRFSGLQFPNYSSELNVNALELDDSALYLCASSYERTGGGYTFGSGTRLTVV.

This clone was seen a few times. The rearrangement uses TRBV4-2 and TRBJ1-6, with D possibly matching TRBD1 (6 bases). In germline, CDR1 is LGHNA, CDR2 YNFKEQ. The CDR3 length is 16 residues. Trimming cost V 2 bases and J 5 bases, with 13 bases left between them. CDR3 region: CASSQTDRHNNSPLHF. CDR3 bases: TGTGCCAGCAGCCAAACCGACAGGCACAATAATTCACCCCTCCACTTT.

The J gene is TRBJ2-1, the V gene TRBV7-9; no firm D call. The length of the CDR3 is 14 residues. With 5 bases removed from V and 8 bases from J, the gap between germline ends came to 16 bases. Per the germline V gene, CDR1 is SEHNR and CDR2 is FQNEAQ (reference sequence). In nucleotides, the CDR3 is TGTGCCAGCAGCGACCGGGCCCTTATATATGAGCAGTTCTTC. This translates into CASSDRALIYEQFF.

V is TRBV9 and J is TRBJ2-1; 8 nucleotides match TRBD2. The CDR3 extends over 14 amino acids. Per the germline V gene, CDR1 is SGDLS and CDR2 is YYNGEE. The ends lost 0 bases at V and 7 bases at J; junction bases unmatched: 3. In nucleotides, the CDR3 is TGTGCCAGCAGCGTAGAGGGACTAGTAAATGAGCAGTTCTTC. It specifies CASSVEGLVNEQFF.

J is TRBJ1-1 and V is TRBV6-4; tentative D call: TRBD1 (6 bases). The V end was cut by 0 bases, the J end by 0 bases, with 14 bases between. The germline V gene encodes CDR1 MRHNA and CDR2 SNTAGT. This CDR3 comprises 17 residues. CDR3 nucleotides: TGTGCCAGCAGTGACTCCCTTGGGGACATATTGAACACTGAAGCTTTCTTT. Residues: CASSDSLGDILNTEAFF.

This chain links TRBV7-8 with TRBJ1-6, with D hard to call. V lost 2 bases to trimming and J lost 9 bases, with 14 bases between them. CDR1 is SGHVS and CDR2 is FQNEAQ in the germline V gene. The CDR3 is 15 residues long. The CDR3 reads CASSLRPPSPSPLHF. The CDR3 bases are TGTGCCAGCAGCTTAAGACCCCCTTCCCCTTCACCCCTCCACTTT.

This clone was counted a few times. The rearrangement uses TRBV13 and TRBJ2-3, with a weak D call TRBD2 (6 bases). The CDR3 consists of 15 residues. Germline CDR1 reads PRHDT; CDR2 reads FYEKMQ (reference sequence). Trimming removed 4 bases from V and 8 bases from J, with 19 bases in between. The CDR3 nucleotides read TGTGCCAGCAGCTCCCGGCCTAGCGCAGCAGGTACGCAGTATTTT. It specifies CASSSRPSAAGTQYF.

The chain couples TRBV27 to TRBJ1-1; perhaps TRBD1 as D (5 bases). The V end was cut by 2 bases, the J end by 4 bases, with 11 bases between. The CDR3 loop spans 14 amino acids. Per the germline V gene, CDR1 is MNHEY and CDR2 is SMNVEV (reference sequence). The CDR3 loop reads CASSLARVGTEAFF. In nucleotides, the CDR3 is TGTGCCAGCAGTTTAGCCAGGGTGGGCACTGAAGCTTTCTTT.

The CDR3 sequence is CASKPGLAGAQFF. The CDR3 nucleotides read TGTGCCAGCAAACCGGGACTAGCGGGGGCCCAGTTCTTC. The rearrangement links TRBV12-3 or TRBV12-4 to TRBJ2-1, with 14 bases matching TRBD2. This CDR3 spans 13 amino acids. V gave up 7 bases and J gave up 13 bases; unmatched junction bases: 6.

The CDR3 region is CASSQEPDTSSYNEQFF. CDR3 nucleotide sequence: TGTGCCAGCAGCCAAGAACCCGATACGAGCTCCTACAATGAGCAGTTCTTC. This rearrangement joins TRBV4-2 to TRBJ2-1; no firm D call. CDR3 length: 17 residues. Trimming stripped 0 bases from V and 0 bases from J, with 12 bases between. Germline V gives CDR1 LGHNA, CDR2 YNFKEQ.

V is TRBV5-4 and J is TRBJ1-1; D is uncertain. V dropped 0 bases and J dropped 5 bases, with 11 bases sitting between them. The length of the CDR3 is 14 residues. CDR1 is SGHNT, CDR2 YYREEE, per germline (reference sequence). The CDR3 region is CASSLAGLVTEAFF. CDR3 sequence (DNA): TGTGCCAGCAGCTTGGCAGGTTTAGTTACTGAAGCTTTCTTT. The whole variable domain, remainder taken from reference TRBV5-4 and TRBJ1-1, is ETGVTQSPTHLIKTRGQQVTLRCSSQSGHNTVSWYQQALGQGPQFIFQYYREEENGRGNFPPRFSGLQFPNYSSELNVNALELDDSALYLCASSLAGLVTEAFFGQGTRLTVV.

The chain is built from TRBV19 and TRBJ2-1, with 12 bases matching TRBD2. CDR1 LNHDA and CDR2 SQIVND come from the germline V gene (reference sequence). Unmatched junction bases numbered 5, after V lost 7 bases and J lost 4 bases. CDR3 length: 15 amino acids. CDR3 nucleotide sequence: TGTGCCAGTACCGGGACTAGCGGGTCATACAATGAGCAGTTCTTC. It yields the protein CASTGTSGSYNEQFF.

For this clone: The same CDR3 arises from other DNA sequences in this sample as well. The rearrangement joins TRBV11-2 to TRBJ2-7, with TRBD1 as a possible D gene (5 bases). Germline V gives CDR1 SGHAT, CDR2 FQNNGV. V lost 5 bases and J lost 2, with 10 bases in between. The CDR3 has 13 residues. The CDR3 loop reads CASSLQTAYEQYF. For the CDR3, the DNA is TGTGCCAGCAGCCTTCAGACAGCCTACGAGCAGTACTTC.

The chain carries TRBV28 and TRBJ2-7; no clear D gene. The V gene's germline CDR1 is MDHEN and CDR2 SYDVKM. V lost 3 bases, J lost 0 bases, and 9 bases lay in between. This CDR3 has 14 amino acids. CDR3 bases: TGTGCCAGCAGTTTGGTCATGACCTCCTACGAGCAGTACTTC. Protein: CASSLVMTSYEQYF.

This clone is a singleton in its sample. The chain is built from TRBV11-2 and TRBJ2-1, with TRBD2 identical over 16 bases. This CDR3 contains 19 residues. Losses at the gene ends were 1 base for V and 3 bases for J; bases not matched to a gene: 6. Germline lookup yields CDR1 SGHAT and CDR2 FQNNGV. The CDR3 here is CASSLATGLAGGGYNEQFF. CDR3 bases: TGTGCCAGCAGCTTAGCAACGGGACTAGCGGGAGGGGGCTACAATGAGCAGTTCTTC.